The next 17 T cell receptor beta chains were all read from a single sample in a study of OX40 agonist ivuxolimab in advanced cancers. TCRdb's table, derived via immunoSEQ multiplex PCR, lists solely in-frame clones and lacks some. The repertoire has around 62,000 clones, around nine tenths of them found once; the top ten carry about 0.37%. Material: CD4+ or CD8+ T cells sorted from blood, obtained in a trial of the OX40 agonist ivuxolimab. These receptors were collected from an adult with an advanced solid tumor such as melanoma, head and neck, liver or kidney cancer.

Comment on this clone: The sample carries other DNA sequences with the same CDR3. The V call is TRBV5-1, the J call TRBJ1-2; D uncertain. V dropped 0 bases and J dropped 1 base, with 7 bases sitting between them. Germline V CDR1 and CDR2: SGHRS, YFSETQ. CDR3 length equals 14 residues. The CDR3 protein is CASSLDSSNYGYTF. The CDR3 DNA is TGCGCCAGCAGCTTGGACAGTAGTAACTATGGCTACACCTTC.

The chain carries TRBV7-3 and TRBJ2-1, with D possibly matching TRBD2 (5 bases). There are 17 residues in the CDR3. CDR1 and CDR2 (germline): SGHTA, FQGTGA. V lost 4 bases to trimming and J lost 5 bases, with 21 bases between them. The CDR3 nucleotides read TGTGCCAGCAGCTACCTGAGTCCGGGGAACGTCCACAATGAGCAGTTCTTC. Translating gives CASSYLSPGNVHNEQFF.

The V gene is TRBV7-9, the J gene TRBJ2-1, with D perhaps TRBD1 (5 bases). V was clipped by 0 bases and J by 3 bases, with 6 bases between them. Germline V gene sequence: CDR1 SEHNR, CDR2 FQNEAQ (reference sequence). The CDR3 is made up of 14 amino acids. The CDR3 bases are TGTGCCAGCAGCTTAGCGACAGACTACAATGAGCAGTTCTTC. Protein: CASSLATDYNEQFF.

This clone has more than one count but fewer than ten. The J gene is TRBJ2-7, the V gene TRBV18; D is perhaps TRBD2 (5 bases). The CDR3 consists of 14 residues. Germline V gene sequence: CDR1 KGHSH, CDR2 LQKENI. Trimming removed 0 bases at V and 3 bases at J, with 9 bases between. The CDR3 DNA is TGTGCCAGCTCACCACCGAGGGAGCGCTACGAGCAGTACTTC. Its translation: CASSPPRERYEQYF.

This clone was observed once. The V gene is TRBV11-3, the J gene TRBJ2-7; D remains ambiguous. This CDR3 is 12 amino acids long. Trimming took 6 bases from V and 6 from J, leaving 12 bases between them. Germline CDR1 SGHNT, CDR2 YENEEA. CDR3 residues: CASRFLDPEQYF. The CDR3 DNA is TGTGCCAGCAGATTTCTCGACCCCGAGCAGTACTTC.

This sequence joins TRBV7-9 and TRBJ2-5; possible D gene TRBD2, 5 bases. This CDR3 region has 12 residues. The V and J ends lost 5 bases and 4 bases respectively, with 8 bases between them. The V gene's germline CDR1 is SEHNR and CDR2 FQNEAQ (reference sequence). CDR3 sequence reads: CASSPRGETQYF. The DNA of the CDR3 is TGTGCCAGCAGCCCCCGGGGAGAGACCCAGTACTTC.

The CDR3 nucleotides are TGTGCCAGTAGTATAGAAGGTTTTAATGAAAAACTGTTTTTT. Translating gives CASSIEGFNEKLFF. The chain carries TRBV19 and TRBJ1-4; D gene ambiguous. This CDR3 region has 14 residues. V gave up 0 bases and J gave up 4 bases, with 6 bases separating them. Germline lookup yields CDR1 LNHDA and CDR2 SQIVND (reference sequence).

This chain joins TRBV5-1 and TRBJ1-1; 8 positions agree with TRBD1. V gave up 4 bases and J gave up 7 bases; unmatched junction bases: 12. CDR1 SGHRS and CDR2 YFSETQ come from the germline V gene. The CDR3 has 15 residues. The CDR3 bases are TGCGCCAGCAGCCAGGGAGGACAGGGAAGGATTGAAGCTTTCTTT. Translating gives CASSQGGQGRIEAFF.

This CDR3 is CASSLRIAGELFF. The CDR3 DNA is TGTGCCAGCAGCTTACGCATCGCCGGGGAGCTGTTTTTT. The genes are TRBV11-2 and TRBJ2-2; D ambiguous. This CDR3 contains 13 residues. Germline V lookup: CDR1 SGHAT, CDR2 FQNNGV. V dropped 2 bases and J dropped 6 bases, with 7 bases sitting between them.

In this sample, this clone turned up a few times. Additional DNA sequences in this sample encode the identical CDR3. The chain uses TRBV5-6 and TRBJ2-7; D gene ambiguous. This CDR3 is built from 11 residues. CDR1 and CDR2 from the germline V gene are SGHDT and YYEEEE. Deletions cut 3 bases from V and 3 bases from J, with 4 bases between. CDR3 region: CASSSLYEQYF. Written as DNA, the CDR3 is TGTGCCAGCAGCTCCCTCTACGAGCAGTACTTC.

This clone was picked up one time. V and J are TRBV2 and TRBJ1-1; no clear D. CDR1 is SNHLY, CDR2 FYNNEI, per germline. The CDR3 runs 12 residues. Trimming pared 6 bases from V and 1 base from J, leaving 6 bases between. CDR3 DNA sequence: TGTGCCAGCAGGGAGGCGAACACTGAAGCTTTCTTT. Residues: CASREANTEAFF. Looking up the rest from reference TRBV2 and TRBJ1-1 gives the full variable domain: EPEVTQTPSHQVTQMGQEVILRCVPISNHLYFYWYRQILGQKVEFLVSFYNNEISEKSEIFDDQFSVERPDGSNFTLKIRSTKLEDSAMYFCASREANTEAFFGQGTRLTVV.

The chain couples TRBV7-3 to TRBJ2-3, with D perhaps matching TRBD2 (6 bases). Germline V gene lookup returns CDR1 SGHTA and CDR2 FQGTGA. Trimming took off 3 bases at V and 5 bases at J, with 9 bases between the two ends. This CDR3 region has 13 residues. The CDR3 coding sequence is TGTGCCAGCAGCTTCGGGAGCCAAGATACGCAGTATTTT. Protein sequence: CASSFGSQDTQYF.

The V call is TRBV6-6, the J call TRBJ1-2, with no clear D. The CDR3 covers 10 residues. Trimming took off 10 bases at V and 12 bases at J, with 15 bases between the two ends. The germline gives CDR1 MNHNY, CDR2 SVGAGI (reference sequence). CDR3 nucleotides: TGTGCCACCGCCGTCGGAAAAAACACCTTC. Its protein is CATAVGKNTF.

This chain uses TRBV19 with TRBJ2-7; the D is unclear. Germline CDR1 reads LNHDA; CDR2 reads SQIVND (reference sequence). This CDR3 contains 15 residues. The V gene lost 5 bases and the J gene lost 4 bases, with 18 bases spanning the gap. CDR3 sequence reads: CASSRSPATGYEQYF. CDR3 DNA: TGTGCCAGTAGTCGGTCCCCCGCGACCGGTTACGAGCAGTACTTC. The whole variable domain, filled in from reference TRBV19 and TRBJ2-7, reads DGGITQSPKYLFRKEGQNVTLSCEQNLNHDAMYWYRQDPGQGLRLIYYSQIVNDFQKGDIAEGYSVSREKKESFPLTVTSAQKNPTAFYLCASSRSPATGYEQYFGPGTRLTVT.

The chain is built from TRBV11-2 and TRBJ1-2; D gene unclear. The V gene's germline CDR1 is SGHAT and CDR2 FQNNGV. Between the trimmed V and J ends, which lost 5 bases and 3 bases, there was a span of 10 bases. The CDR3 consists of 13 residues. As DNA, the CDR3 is TGTGCCAGCAGCCGCCGGGAGGACTATGGCTACACCTTC. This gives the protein CASSRREDYGYTF.

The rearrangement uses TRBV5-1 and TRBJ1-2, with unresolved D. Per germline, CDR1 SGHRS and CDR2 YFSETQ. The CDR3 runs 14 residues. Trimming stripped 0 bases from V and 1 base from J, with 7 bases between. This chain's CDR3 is CASSLEDGNYGYTF. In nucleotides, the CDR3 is TGCGCCAGCAGCTTGGAGGACGGTAACTATGGCTACACCTTC.

The CDR3 spells CASSFPSGYGYTF. The CDR3 nucleotides are TGTGCCAGCAGCTTTCCATCCGGGTATGGCTACACCTTC. J is TRBJ1-2 and V is TRBV11-2; D is undetermined. Germline V gene sequence: CDR1 SGHAT, CDR2 FQNNGV. The CDR3 contains 13 residues. V shed 3 bases and J shed 5 bases, with 10 bases lying between them.